The subject of this entry is one T cell receptor beta chain. Its antigen is as yet unknown. These data originate in a study of blood T cells in healthy people across ages. This CDR3 is 14 amino acids long. Trimming pared 7 bases from V and 2 bases from J, leaving 15 bases between. Germline V gene data show CDR1 as SGHNT and CDR2 as YYREEE (reference sequence). Points from the study as a whole: When one million T cells were used, diversity estimates were thought to be underestimates. The study lacked donor CMV status, which possibly confounded expanded clonotype changes.

With a J-beta primer mix and a sample-barcoded 5' primer, a second PCR ran about 7 to 12 cycles. Each CDR3 protein is one row after TCRdb ran MiXCR on the 5' RACE reads. Of 270,000 or so distinct CDR3 sequences listed, roughly a quarter are singletons. Every sample gave at least 5 micrograms of total RNA when it was extracted. The receptor was derived from a woman in her 70s in good health. V and J are TRBV5-4 and TRBJ1-1; the D is unclear. The source material was blood. CDR3 DNA sequence: TGTGCCAGCCTCAGAGAGCCTGTTAACACTGAAGCTTTCTTT. Translated, it gives CASLREPVNTEAFF.